Included here is one T cell receptor (beta chain) sequence, with context. The germline gives CDR1 SGHDT, CDR2 YYEEEE. The CDR3 extends over 16 amino acids. The V end was cut by 0 bases, the J end by 4 bases, with 14 bases between. The treatment is: about 20 received Ad26.COV2.S at low or high dose, single or two shots; roughly five received placebo; per-sample allocation not given. The samples date from day 63 after the first vaccine or placebo injection. Boston provided a donor who was an adult aged 18-55 years. Expressing Wuhan-strain SARS-CoV-2 spike, an Ad26 vector served as the vaccine. This sample stems from a study of Ad26.COV2.S vaccination and SARS-CoV-2 variants. The protocol was immunoSEQ multiplex PCR, while the TCRdb copy is restricted to in-frame clones and leaves out a portion. The sample lists 450,000 to 550,000 clones; 89% were seen once.

The chain links TRBV5-6 to TRBJ2-1, with a weak D call TRBD1 (6 bases). The TCR comes from a person between 18 and 59 years old who received the Ad26.COV2.S COVID-19 vaccine or a placebo. The sample was peripheral blood, taken in a trial of Ad26.COV2.S vaccine versus placebo. The CDR3 protein is CASSLASWGRYNEQFF. The CDR3 nucleotides read TGTGCCAGCAGCTTGGCCTCTTGGGGGCGATACAATGAGCAGTTCTTC.